This T cell receptor (beta chain) was obtained from a study of spatial heterogeneity in lung cancer. Study observations and caveats: Tumoral mutation counts were tracked by counts of expanded intratumoral alpha and beta TCRs.

By share, this clonotype counts as medium-sized. The antigen is undetermined. TCRdb independently ran MiXCR on the 5' RACE reads; one entry per CDR3 protein. The sample lists over a thousand distinct CDR3 sequences; around 18% were seen once. Time point indicated: sample taken at primary tumor resection. The germline V gene has CDR1 SGDLS and CDR2 YYNGEE. The J segment lost 7 bases and the V segment lost 0 bases, leaving 7 bases of the junction unmatched. The CDR3 covers 15 residues. The chain recombines TRBV9 with TRBJ2-1; 7 bases are shared with TRBD2. The source of this sequence is a male donor with early-stage non-small cell lung cancer. The source material was lung tumor tissue, sampled at surgery. For the CDR3, the DNA is TGTGCCAGCAGCGTAGACGGGAGGATAGGGAATGAGCAGTTCTTC. Its protein product is CASSVDGRIGNEQFF.